Listed here are 30 T cell receptor beta chains from one sample, sequenced in a study of T cell clusters in autoimmune cytopenias. Some 38,000 genome equivalents of blood DNA were amplified for TRB. One tube held mixed TRB-A and TRB-B primer pools for touch-down PCR. TCRdb reanalyzed the multiplex PCR reads, giving one entry per CDR3 protein sequence and no DNA. Its clone listing holds almost 7,000 distinct CDR3 sequences. The same sample was also used in a study of T cell repertoires in aging, cancer and after chemotherapy.

Input material: peripheral blood. The receptor set was obtained from a human donor in good health.

According to its frequency, this clonotype is medium-sized. The V call is TRBV5-4, the J call TRBJ2-2; there is no DNA to check the TCRdb D call of TRBD2. CDR1 and CDR2 from the germline V gene are SGHNT and YYREEE (reference sequence). The CDR3 contains 16 residues. The CDR3 region is CASSWGAEGVTGELFF.

The chain carries TRBV7-9 and TRBJ2-5; TCRdb picks TRBD1, but there is no DNA to check that call. The CDR3 spans 14 residues. CDR1 and CDR2 from the germline V gene are SEHNR and FQNEAQ (reference sequence). CDR3 region: CASNPNRQGETQYF.

Its frequency marks this clonotype as medium-sized (0.01 to 0.1%). The CDR3 loop is CASSPAGERAYNEQFF. The chain joins TRBV19 to TRBJ2-1; TCRdb names TRBD2, which stays unverified in the absence of DNA. This CDR3 is 16 amino acids long. Germline values: CDR1 LNHDA, CDR2 SQIVND (reference sequence).

The gene calls are TRBV28 and TRBJ2-2; the D call of TRBD1 rests on TCRdb alone, since no DNA is present to check it. CDR1 is MDHEN, CDR2 SYDVKM, per germline. There are 14 residues in the CDR3. CDR3 region: CASRQSAATGELFF.

The genes are TRBV13 and TRBJ1-1; TCRdb's D call, TRBD1, is unchecked because there is no DNA. CDR1 is PRHDT and CDR2 is FYEKMQ in the germline V gene (reference sequence). The CDR3 extends over 14 amino acids. The CDR3 spells CASSGQGLNTEAFF.

The rearrangement joins TRBV4-2 to TRBJ2-7; TCRdb's D call of TRBD2 is untestable without DNA. The CDR3 length is 13 residues. Germline V gene sequence: CDR1 LGHNA, CDR2 YNFKEQ. The CDR3 loop reads CASSLGLDYEQYF.

The chain uses TRBV5-5 and TRBJ2-5. The CDR3 is made up of 13 amino acids. Germline values: CDR1 SGHKS, CDR2 YYEKEE (reference sequence). The CDR3: CASSLVPQETQYF.

The chain has TRBV12-3 or TRBV12-4 and TRBJ2-7; TCRdb indicates TRBD1, and absent DNA this call remains unverified. CDR3 length: 15 residues. CDR3: CASSTAQAVDYEQYF.

This clonotype counts as medium-sized by frequency. This sequence joins TRBV12-3 or TRBV12-4 and TRBJ2-3; TCRdb's D gene call, TRBD2, goes unchecked for lack of DNA. The CDR3 consists of 16 residues. The CDR3 protein is CASSLGPAGGKNTQYF.

By frequency, this clonotype registers medium-sized. The chain joins TRBV5-4 to TRBJ1-3; the TCRdb D gene call, TRBD1, has no DNA to confirm it. CDR3 size: 12 residues. The germline V gene encodes CDR1 SGHNT and CDR2 YYREEE (reference sequence). Here the CDR3 reads CARSGDGNTIYF. Full variable domain (missing parts from reference TRBV5-4 and TRBJ1-3): ETGVTQSPTHLIKTRGQQVTLRCSSQSGHNTVSWYQQALGQGPQFIFQYYREEENGRGNFPPRFSGLQFPNYSSELNVNALELDDSALYLCARSGDGNTIYFGEGSWLTVV.

This clonotype registers medium-sized (0.01 to 0.1%) by frequency. CDR3 residues: CASSRNGLFEQFF. J is TRBJ2-1 and V is TRBV19; the D call of TRBD2 rests on TCRdb alone, since no DNA is present to check it. CDR1 and CDR2 from the germline V gene are LNHDA and SQIVND (reference sequence). The CDR3 loop spans 13 amino acids.

The chain joins TRBV6-1 to TRBJ2-5. This CDR3 is 12 amino acids long. CDR1 MNHNS and CDR2 SASEGT come from the germline V gene. The chain's CDR3 is CASSRLQETQYF.

The chain has TRBV5-4 and TRBJ1-1. CDR3 size: 13 residues. The V gene's germline CDR1 is SGHNT and CDR2 YYREEE (reference sequence). CDR3 sequence reads: CASSLEGSTEAFF. The full variable domain, with the rest looked up from reference TRBV5-4 and TRBJ1-1, is ETGVTQSPTHLIKTRGQQVTLRCSSQSGHNTVSWYQQALGQGPQFIFQYYREEENGRGNFPPRFSGLQFPNYSSELNVNALELDDSALYLCASSLEGSTEAFFGQGTRLTVV.

CDR3 sequence reads: CATSDPVSVRGSYNEQFF. The genes are TRBV24-1 and TRBJ2-1. The CDR3 spans 18 residues. CDR1 and CDR2 from the germline V gene are KGHDR and SFDVKD.

This sequence joins TRBV5-1 and TRBJ2-5; TCRdb's D call, TRBD1, is unchecked because there is no DNA. Germline V gene lookup returns CDR1 SGHRS and CDR2 YFSETQ. CDR3 length equals 15 residues. The CDR3 loop is CASSLGWGRAETQYF.

Considering frequency, this clonotype is medium-sized. The chain combines TRBV29-1 with TRBJ1-2; the D call of TRBD1 rests on TCRdb alone, since no DNA is present to check it. CDR1 is SQVTM and CDR2 is ANQGSEA in the germline V gene. This CDR3 comprises 13 residues. The CDR3 region is CSVTGRSNYGYTF.

Measured by frequency, this clonotype is medium-sized. CDR3 in amino acids: CASSWAGGGTGELFF. This chain links TRBV12-3 or TRBV12-4 with TRBJ2-2; TCRdb returns TRBD2, unconfirmable since there is no DNA. CDR3 length: 15 amino acids.

Frequency places this clonotype as medium-sized. The J gene is TRBJ2-3, the V gene TRBV19; TCRdb's D call, TRBD1, is unchecked because there is no DNA. There are 14 residues in the CDR3. Germline V lookup: CDR1 LNHDA, CDR2 SQIVND (reference sequence). CDR3 region: CATKDLGGADTQYF.

This clonotype ranks as medium-sized (0.01 to 0.1%) in terms of frequency. The gene calls are TRBV12-3 or TRBV12-4 and TRBJ2-7. The CDR3 spans 14 residues. The CDR3 here is CASSFSGSSYEQYF.

This clonotype ranks as medium-sized (0.01 to 0.1%) in terms of frequency. The chain is built from TRBV5-4 and TRBJ2-3; TCRdb's D call, TRBD2, is unchecked because there is no DNA. Germline CDR1 reads SGHNT; CDR2 reads YYREEE (reference sequence). The CDR3 has 16 amino acids. CDR3 loop: CASSPLAGASTDTQYF.

The chain joins TRBV5-1 to TRBJ2-2; TCRdb indicates TRBD1, and absent DNA this call remains unverified. Germline CDR1 and CDR2: SGHRS and YFSETQ. This CDR3 spans 14 amino acids. CDR3 loop: CASSPGQVTGELFF.

The V call is TRBV5-6, the J call TRBJ2-7; TCRdb's assignment of TRBD1 cannot be checked, as there is no DNA. CDR1 and CDR2 from the germline V gene are SGHDT and YYEEEE. This CDR3 spans 14 amino acids. This CDR3 is CASGLQGGAYEQYF.

This clonotype is labeled medium-sized based on frequency. This rearrangement joins TRBV19 to TRBJ1-2; there is no DNA to check the TCRdb D call of TRBD1. The length of the CDR3 is 14 residues. Per the germline V gene, CDR1 is LNHDA and CDR2 is SQIVND (reference sequence). The chain's CDR3 is CASSKTGAYYGYTF.

This clonotype is called medium-sized based on its frequency. The chain carries TRBV6-5 and TRBJ2-3. The CDR3 covers 12 residues. The germline gives CDR1 MNHEY, CDR2 SVGAGI. The CDR3 is CASRDPTDTQYF.

The chain carries TRBV30 and TRBJ1-1. The CDR3 runs 14 residues. The V gene's germline CDR1 is GTSNPN and CDR2 SVGIG (reference sequence). The CDR3 loop reads CAWSVPELNTEAFF.

The rearrangement uses TRBV6-1 and TRBJ2-3; the TCRdb call, TRBD2, lacks DNA for checking. This CDR3 has 16 amino acids. The germline gives CDR1 MNHNS, CDR2 SASEGT. The CDR3 sequence: CASSDKSGLITDTQYF.

By frequency, this clonotype registers medium-sized. V and J are TRBV19 and TRBJ1-4. The germline CDR1 and CDR2 sequences are LNHDA and SQIVND (reference sequence). The CDR3 is made up of 11 amino acids. This CDR3 reads CASSIWEKLFF.

This sequence joins TRBV27 and TRBJ2-4; TCRdb indicates TRBD1, and absent DNA this call remains unverified. CDR3 length: 14 residues. Germline V gives CDR1 MNHEY, CDR2 SMNVEV (reference sequence). CDR3 in amino acids: CASSLGDRADIQYF.

This clonotype is identified as medium-sized from frequency. The gene calls are TRBV6-5 and TRBJ2-1; TCRdb calls TRBD2, which cannot be checked without DNA. Germline-derived CDR1 and CDR2 are MNHEY and SVGAGI. This CDR3 has 14 residues. The CDR3 here is CASSYGGLAPQQFF.

V and J are TRBV6-5 and TRBJ2-7. CDR1 is MNHEY and CDR2 is SVGAGI in the germline V gene. The CDR3 consists of 12 residues. The CDR3: CASTGSLYEQYF.